Shown below are 19 T cell receptor beta chains from a single sample sequenced in a study of cytomegalovirus exposure and HLA in healthy donors. Both 60 Vbeta primers and 13 Jbeta primers went into the PCR. Repertoires were generated with immunoSEQ multiplex PCR, while TCRdb's copy carries only in-frame clones and drops some. The sample has 77,000 or so clones, around three quarters seen once; the top ten hold roughly 7.1%. The sample taken for sequencing was PBMCs. Receptors originate from a woman aged 40 to 55 in good health and CMV-seronegative.

This chain joins TRBV5-4 and TRBJ2-5; 7 positions match TRBD2. The V segment lost 3 bases and the J segment 0 bases; nucleotides outside the gene matches: 5. From germline, CDR1 is SGHNT and CDR2 YYREEE (reference sequence). This CDR3 contains 15 residues. CDR3 nucleotides: TGTGCCAGCAGCTACGCCGGGACTAACCAAGAGACCCAGTACTTC. Protein: CASSYAGTNQETQYF.

In nucleotides, the CDR3 is TGTGCCAGCAGCTTCGCGGGAGGGTCGGGGGAGCTGTTTTTT. It is translated as CASSFAGGSGELFF. V is TRBV11-2 and J is TRBJ2-2; 9 bases match TRBD2. The CDR3 extends over 14 amino acids. Trimming removed 3 bases from V and 8 bases from J; junction bases left unmatched: 4. Germline V lookup: CDR1 SGHAT, CDR2 FQNNGV.

The V call is TRBV7-9, the J call TRBJ2-7; D unresolved. The V end was cut by 1 base, the J end by 1 base, with 5 bases between. This CDR3 comprises 13 residues. CDR1 and CDR2 (germline): SEHNR, FQNEAQ (reference sequence). This CDR3 reads CASSLGHSYEQYF. In nucleotides, the CDR3 is TGTGCCAGCAGCTTAGGGCATTCCTACGAGCAGTACTTC.

This chain's CDR3 is CASSLEGGNQPQHF. The CDR3 DNA reads as TGCGCCAGCAGCTTGGAGGGGGGCAATCAGCCCCAGCATTTT. The J gene is TRBJ1-5, the V gene TRBV5-1, with TRBD1 as a possible D gene (6 bases). V lost 0 bases and J 2 bases, leaving 6 bases between the germline ends. Germline CDR1 and CDR2: SGHRS and YFSETQ. The CDR3 spans 14 residues.

The chain links TRBV6-1 to TRBJ1-1; the D is unclear. The CDR3 has 13 amino acids. From germline, CDR1 is MNHNS and CDR2 SASEGT. V gave up 4 bases and J gave up 1 base, with 7 bases separating them. The chain's CDR3 is CASSASKNTEAFF. The DNA for the CDR3 is TGTGCCAGCAGTGCGAGTAAGAACACTGAAGCTTTCTTT.

The chain has TRBV7-6 and TRBJ1-5, with 9 bases that match TRBD1. Germline lookup yields CDR1 SGHVS and CDR2 FNYEAQ. The CDR3 loop spans 14 amino acids. V shed 5 bases, J shed 5 bases, and the junction held 4 bases outside the gene matches. The CDR3 loop reads CASSAGTGYQPQHF. The CDR3 DNA reads TGTGCCAGCAGCGCTGGGACAGGGTATCAGCCCCAGCATTTT.

The rearrangement uses TRBV14 and TRBJ1-2, with TRBD1 matching 7 bases. Germline V CDR1 and CDR2: SGHDN, FVKESK. There are 14 residues in the CDR3. Trimming cost V 5 bases and J 6 bases; bases outside gene matches: 9. The CDR3 DNA is TGTGCCAGCAGCTCAACAGGGGACTTCCATGGCTACACCTTC. As protein: CASSSTGDFHGYTF.

Here the CDR3 DNA reads TGTGCCAGCAGCTTAGACAGGGCCAACGTCCTGACTTTC. Its translation: CASSLDRANVLTF. V is TRBV11-2 and J is TRBJ2-6; no definite D call. CDR3 length: 13 residues. Deletions cut 0 bases from V and 5 bases from J, with 2 bases between. In germline, CDR1 is SGHAT, CDR2 FQNNGV. The whole variable domain, filled in from reference TRBV11-2 and TRBJ2-6, reads EAGVAQSPRYKIIEKRQSVAFWCNPISGHATLYWYQQILGQGPKLLIQFQNNGVVDDSQLPKDRFSAERLKGVDSTLKIQPAKLEDSAVYLCASSLDRANVLTFGAGSRLTVL.

V and J are TRBV4-1 and TRBJ2-1, with a tentative D call TRBD1 (5 bases). The CDR3 contains 12 residues. Trimming took 10 bases from V and 3 from J, leaving 10 bases between them. Germline CDR1 and CDR2: MGHRA and YSYEKL. CDR3 nucleotides: TGCGCCACCCATGACAGCTACAATGAGCAGTTCTTC. It codes for CATHDSYNEQFF.

The chain joins TRBV19 to TRBJ2-1; 15 bases match TRBD2. Germline V CDR1 and CDR2: LNHDA, SQIVND (reference sequence). The CDR3 is 18 residues long. V was clipped by 1 base and J by 2 bases; unmatched bases: 3. DNA for the CDR3: TGTGCCAGTAGTATAGCTAGGACTAGCGGGAGGGCCTACAATGAGCAGTTCTTC. Translated: CASSIARTSGRAYNEQFF.

The CDR3 DNA reads TGTGCCAGCAGTGAATACAGACAGGGGGCCCAAGAGACCCAGTACTTC. Translating it yields CASSEYRQGAQETQYF. The chain couples TRBV25-1 to TRBJ2-5, with 10 bases identical to TRBD1. Germline assignment: CDR1 MGHDK and CDR2 SYGVNS. V gave up 0 bases and J gave up 1 base; unmatched junction bases: 2. This CDR3 comprises 16 residues.

V gene TRBV7-3 combines with J gene TRBJ2-1; D remains ambiguous. Germline V lookup: CDR1 SGHTA, CDR2 FQGTGA. This CDR3 is 14 amino acids long. V lost 1 base to trimming and J lost 5 bases, with 9 bases between them. The CDR3 DNA is TGTGCCAGCAGCTTAAACTCGATAAACAATGAGCAGTTCTTC. This encodes CASSLNSINNEQFF.

V usage is TRBV7-9 and J usage is TRBJ1-3, with a weak D call TRBD1 (5 bases). Trimming removed 5 bases at V and 1 base at J, with 9 bases between. Germline V gene sequence: CDR1 SEHNR, CDR2 FQNEAQ (reference sequence). The CDR3 spans 14 residues. The CDR3: CASSRGVSGNTIYF. CDR3 coding DNA: TGTGCCAGCAGCCGGGGGGTGTCTGGAAACACCATATATTTT.

This clone appeared a single time. The chain uses TRBV5-1 and TRBJ1-2; 7 bases line up with TRBD1. The germline CDR1 and CDR2 sequences are SGHRS and YFSETQ. With V trimmed by 2 bases and J by 8 bases, 6 bases remained unmatched. This CDR3 spans 13 amino acids. The CDR3 bases are TGCGCCAGCAGCTTAACAGGGGCCGGGGGCTACACCTTC. Its translation is CASSLTGAGGYTF.

The chain employs TRBV9 and TRBJ2-7, with D maybe TRBD2 (7 bases). CDR3 length: 14 residues. With 4 bases removed from V and 2 bases from J, the gap between germline ends came to 13 bases. Germline CDR1 is SGDLS and CDR2 is YYNGEE. CDR3 bases: TGTGCCAGCAGCCCCGGGGGGCGAACCTACGAGCAGTACTTC. Translation gives CASSPGGRTYEQYF. Full variable domain (missing parts from reference TRBV9 and TRBJ2-7): DSGVTQTPKHLITATGQRVTLRCSPRSGDLSVYWYQQSLDQGLQFLIQYYNGEERAKGNILERFSAQQFPDLHSELNLSSLELGDSALYFCASSPGGRTYEQYFGPGTRLTVT.

There are a few counts of this clone. In nucleotides, the CDR3 is TGTGCCAGCAGCGCCCCAGGGGGTGAGCAGTTCTTC. It encodes CASSAPGGEQFF. The V gene is TRBV9, the J gene TRBJ2-1; 7 bases are shared with TRBD1. Germline V lookup: CDR1 SGDLS, CDR2 YYNGEE. CDR3 length equals 12 residues. V dropped 3 bases and J dropped 9; count of bases not matched to a gene: 3.

The chain joins TRBV4-1 to TRBJ1-1; 8 positions agree with TRBD1. The V gene's germline CDR1 is MGHRA and CDR2 YSYEKL. V lost 4 bases and J lost 6; bases outside the gene matches: 7. The CDR3 length is 14 residues. This CDR3 reads CASSPRDRISEAFF. CDR3 nucleotide sequence: TGCGCCAGCAGCCCCCGGGACAGGATCTCTGAAGCTTTCTTT.

V and J are TRBV6-5 and TRBJ2-7, with D unresolved. V lost 6 bases and J lost 4, with 7 bases in between. CDR1 is MNHEY and CDR2 is SVGAGI in the germline V gene. This CDR3 contains 11 residues. CDR3 bases: TGTGCCAGCAGACAGTATTACGAGCAGTACTTC. Its protein product is CASRQYYEQYF.

The gene calls are TRBV7-3 and TRBJ2-1, with 16 bases that match TRBD2. The CDR3 runs 14 residues. The V and J ends lost 2 bases and 12 bases, in that order; junction bases with no gene match: 1. In germline, CDR1 is SGHTA, CDR2 FQGTGA. CDR3 amino acids: CASSLGTSGGGQFF. The CDR3 nucleotides are TGTGCCAGCAGCTTAGGGACTAGCGGGGGGGGGCAGTTCTTC.